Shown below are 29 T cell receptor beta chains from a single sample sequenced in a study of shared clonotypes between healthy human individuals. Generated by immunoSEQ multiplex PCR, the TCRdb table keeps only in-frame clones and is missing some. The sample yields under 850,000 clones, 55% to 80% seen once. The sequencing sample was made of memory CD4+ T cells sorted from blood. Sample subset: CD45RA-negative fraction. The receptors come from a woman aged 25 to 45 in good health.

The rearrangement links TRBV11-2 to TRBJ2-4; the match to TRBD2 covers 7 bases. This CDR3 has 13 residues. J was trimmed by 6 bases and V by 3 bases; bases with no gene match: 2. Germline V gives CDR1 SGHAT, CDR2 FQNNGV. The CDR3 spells CASSLGRGNIQYF. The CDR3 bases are TGTGCCAGCAGCTTGGGGAGGGGAAACATTCAGTACTTC.

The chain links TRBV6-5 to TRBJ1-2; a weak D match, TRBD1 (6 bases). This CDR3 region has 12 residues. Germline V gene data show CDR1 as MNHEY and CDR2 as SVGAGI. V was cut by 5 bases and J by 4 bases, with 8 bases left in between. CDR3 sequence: CASSDRSYGYTF. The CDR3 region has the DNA TGTGCCAGCAGTGACAGGTCCTATGGCTACACCTTC.

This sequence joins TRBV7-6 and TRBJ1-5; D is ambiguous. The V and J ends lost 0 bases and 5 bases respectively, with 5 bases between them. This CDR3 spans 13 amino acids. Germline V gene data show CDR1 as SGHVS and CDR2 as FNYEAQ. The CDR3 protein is CASSLAAYQPQHF. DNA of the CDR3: TGTGCCAGCAGCTTAGCGGCTTATCAGCCCCAGCATTTT.

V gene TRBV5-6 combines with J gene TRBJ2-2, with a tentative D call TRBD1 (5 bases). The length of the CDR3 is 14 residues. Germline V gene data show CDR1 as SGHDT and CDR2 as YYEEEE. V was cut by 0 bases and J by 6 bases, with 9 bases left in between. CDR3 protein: CASSLGQGAGELFF. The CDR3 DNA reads TGTGCCAGCAGCTTGGGGCAGGGTGCCGGGGAGCTGTTTTTT.

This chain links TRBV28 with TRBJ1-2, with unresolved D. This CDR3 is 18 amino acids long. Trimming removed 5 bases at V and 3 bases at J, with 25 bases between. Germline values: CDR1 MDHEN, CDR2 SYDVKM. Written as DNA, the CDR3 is TGTGCCAGCAGTCCTGCTGGGCCGACTCCCGGGAGGGACTATGGCTACACCTTC. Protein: CASSPAGPTPGRDYGYTF.

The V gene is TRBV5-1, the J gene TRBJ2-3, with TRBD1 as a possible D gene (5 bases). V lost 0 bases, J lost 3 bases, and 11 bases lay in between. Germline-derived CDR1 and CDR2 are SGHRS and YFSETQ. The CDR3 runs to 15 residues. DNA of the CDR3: TGCGCCAGCAGCTTGGGGCAGGGTTGGACAGATACGCAGTATTTT. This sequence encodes CASSLGQGWTDTQYF. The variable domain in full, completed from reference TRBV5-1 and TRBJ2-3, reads KAGVTQTPRYLIKTRGQQVTLSCSPISGHRSVSWYQQTPGQGLQFLFEYFSETQRNKGNFPGRFSGRQFSNSRSEMNVSTLELGDSALYLCASSLGQGWTDTQYFGPGTRLTVL.

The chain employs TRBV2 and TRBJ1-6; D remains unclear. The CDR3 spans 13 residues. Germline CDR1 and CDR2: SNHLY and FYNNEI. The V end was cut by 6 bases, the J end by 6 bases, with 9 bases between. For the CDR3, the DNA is TGTGCCAGCAGGGCACAACCTAATTCACCCCTCCACTTT. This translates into CASRAQPNSPLHF. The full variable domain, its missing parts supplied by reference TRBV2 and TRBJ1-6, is EPEVTQTPSHQVTQMGQEVILRCVPISNHLYFYWYRQILGQKVEFLVSFYNNEISEKSEIFDDQFSVERPDGSNFTLKIRSTKLEDSAMYFCASRAQPNSPLHFGNGTRLTVT.

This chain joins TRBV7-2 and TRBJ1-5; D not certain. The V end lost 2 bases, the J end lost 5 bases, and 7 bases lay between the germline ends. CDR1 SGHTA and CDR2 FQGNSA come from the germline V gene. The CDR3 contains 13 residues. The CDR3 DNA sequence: TGTGCCAGCAGCTTATTCAGAGATCAGCCCCAGCATTTT. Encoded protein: CASSLFRDQPQHF.

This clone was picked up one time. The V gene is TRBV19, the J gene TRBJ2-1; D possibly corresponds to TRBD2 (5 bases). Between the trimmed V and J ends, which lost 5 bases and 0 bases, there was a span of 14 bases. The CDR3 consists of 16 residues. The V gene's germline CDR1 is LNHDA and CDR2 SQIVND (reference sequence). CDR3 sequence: CASSPRSGSSYNEQFF. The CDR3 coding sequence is TGTGCCAGTAGTCCCCGGAGCGGAAGCTCCTACAATGAGCAGTTCTTC.

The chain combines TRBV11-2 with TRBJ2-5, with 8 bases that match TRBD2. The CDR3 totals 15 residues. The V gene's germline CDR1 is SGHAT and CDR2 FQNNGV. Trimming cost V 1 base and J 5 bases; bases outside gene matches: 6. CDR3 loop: CASSLVGGRTETQYF. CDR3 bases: TGTGCCAGCAGCTTAGTTGGCGGGAGGACCGAGACCCAGTACTTC.

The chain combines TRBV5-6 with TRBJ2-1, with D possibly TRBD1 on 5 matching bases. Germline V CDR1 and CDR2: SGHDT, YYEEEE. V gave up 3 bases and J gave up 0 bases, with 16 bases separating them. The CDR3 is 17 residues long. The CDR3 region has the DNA TGTGCCAGCAGCTCGTTAGACAGAGTAGGCTCCTACAATGAGCAGTTCTTC. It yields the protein CASSSLDRVGSYNEQFF.

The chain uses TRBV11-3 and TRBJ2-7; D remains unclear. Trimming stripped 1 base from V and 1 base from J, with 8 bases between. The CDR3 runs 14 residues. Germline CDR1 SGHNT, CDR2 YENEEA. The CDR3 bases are TGTGCCAGCAGCTTAGGTCGTGAATCCTACGAGCAGTACTTC. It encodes CASSLGRESYEQYF.

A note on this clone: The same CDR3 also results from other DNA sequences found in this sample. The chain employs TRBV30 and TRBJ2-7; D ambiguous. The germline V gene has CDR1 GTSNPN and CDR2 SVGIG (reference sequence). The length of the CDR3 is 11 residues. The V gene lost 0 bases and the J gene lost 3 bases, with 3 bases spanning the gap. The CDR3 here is CAWSVSYEQYF. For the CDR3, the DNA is TGTGCCTGGAGTGTTAGCTACGAGCAGTACTTC.

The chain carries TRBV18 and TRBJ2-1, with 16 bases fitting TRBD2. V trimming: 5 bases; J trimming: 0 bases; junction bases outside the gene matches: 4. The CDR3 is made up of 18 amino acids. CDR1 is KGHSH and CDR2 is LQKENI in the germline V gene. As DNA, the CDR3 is TGTGCCAGCTCATCGGGACTAGCGGGAGGGAGCTCCTACAATGAGCAGTTCTTC. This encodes CASSSGLAGGSSYNEQFF.

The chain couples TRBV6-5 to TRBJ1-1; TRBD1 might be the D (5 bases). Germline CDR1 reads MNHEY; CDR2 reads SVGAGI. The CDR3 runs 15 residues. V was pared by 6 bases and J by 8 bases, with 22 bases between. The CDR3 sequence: CASSGTDTRGREAFF. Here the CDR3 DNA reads TGTGCCAGCAGCGGGACGGACACCCGAGGTAGAGAAGCTTTCTTT.

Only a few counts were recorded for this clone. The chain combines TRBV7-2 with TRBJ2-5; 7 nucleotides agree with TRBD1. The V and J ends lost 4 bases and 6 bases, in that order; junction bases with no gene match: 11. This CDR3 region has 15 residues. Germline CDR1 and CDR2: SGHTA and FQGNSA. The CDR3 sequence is CASSSGQVSQQTQYF. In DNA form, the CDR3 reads TGTGCCAGCAGCTCCGGACAGGTTTCGCAGCAGACCCAGTACTTC.

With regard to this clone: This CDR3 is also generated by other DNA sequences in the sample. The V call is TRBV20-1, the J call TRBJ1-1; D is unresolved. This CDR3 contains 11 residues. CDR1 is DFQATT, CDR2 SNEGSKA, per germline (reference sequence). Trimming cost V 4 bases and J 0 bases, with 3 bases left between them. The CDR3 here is CSAILNTEAFF. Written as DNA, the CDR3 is TGCAGTGCTATCCTGAACACTGAAGCTTTCTTT.

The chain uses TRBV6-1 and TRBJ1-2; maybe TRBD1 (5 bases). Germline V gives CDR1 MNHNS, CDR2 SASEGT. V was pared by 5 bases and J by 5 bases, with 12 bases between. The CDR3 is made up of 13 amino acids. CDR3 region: CASSRDLGYGYTF. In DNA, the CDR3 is TGTGCCAGCAGTAGGGACCTGGGATATGGCTACACCTTC.

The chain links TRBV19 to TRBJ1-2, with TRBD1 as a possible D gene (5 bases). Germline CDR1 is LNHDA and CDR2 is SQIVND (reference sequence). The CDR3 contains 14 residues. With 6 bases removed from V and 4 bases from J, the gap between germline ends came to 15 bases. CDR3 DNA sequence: TGTGCCAGTAGATCAGAGGGGTCTCGCTATGGCTACACCTTC. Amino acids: CASRSEGSRYGYTF.

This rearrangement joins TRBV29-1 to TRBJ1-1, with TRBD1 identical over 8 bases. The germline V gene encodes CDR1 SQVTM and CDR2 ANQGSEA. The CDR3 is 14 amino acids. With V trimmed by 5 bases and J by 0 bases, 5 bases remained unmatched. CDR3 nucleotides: TGCAGCGTTTGCCGGACAGGGTTGAACACTGAAGCTTTCTTT. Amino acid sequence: CSVCRTGLNTEAFF.

CDR3 sequence (DNA): TGTGCCAGCAGCTTTGGGCTAGGGACAGAGCGATACGAGCAGTACTTC. Protein: CASSFGLGTERYEQYF. The rearrangement joins TRBV5-6 to TRBJ2-7, with 7 bases fitting TRBD1. The CDR3 totals 16 residues. Losses at the gene ends were 2 bases for V and 4 bases for J; bases not matched to a gene: 12. In germline, CDR1 is SGHDT, CDR2 YYEEEE.

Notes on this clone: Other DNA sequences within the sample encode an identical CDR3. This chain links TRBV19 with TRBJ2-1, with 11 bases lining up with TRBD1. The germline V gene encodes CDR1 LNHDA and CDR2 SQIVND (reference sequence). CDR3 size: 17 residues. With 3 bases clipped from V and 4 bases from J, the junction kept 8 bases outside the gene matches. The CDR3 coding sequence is TGTGCCAGTAGTATCGACTCCGGGACAGGGGGATACAATGAGCAGTTCTTC. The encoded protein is CASSIDSGTGGYNEQFF.

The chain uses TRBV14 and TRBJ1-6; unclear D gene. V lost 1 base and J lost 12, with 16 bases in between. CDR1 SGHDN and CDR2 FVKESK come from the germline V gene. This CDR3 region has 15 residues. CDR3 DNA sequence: TGTGCCAGCAGCCAAGTGGCAGGTCATAGAGGACCCCTCCACTTT. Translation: CASSQVAGHRGPLHF.

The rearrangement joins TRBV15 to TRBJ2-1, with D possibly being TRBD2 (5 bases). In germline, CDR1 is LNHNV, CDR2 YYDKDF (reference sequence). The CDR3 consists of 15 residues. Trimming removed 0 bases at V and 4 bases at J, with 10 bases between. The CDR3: CATSRDSPGYNEQFF. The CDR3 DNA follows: TGTGCCACCAGCAGAGATTCACCGGGGTACAATGAGCAGTTCTTC.

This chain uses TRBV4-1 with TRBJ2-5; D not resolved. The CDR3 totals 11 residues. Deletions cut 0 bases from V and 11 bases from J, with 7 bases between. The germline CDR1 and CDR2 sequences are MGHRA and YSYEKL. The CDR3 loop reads CASSQDAEQYF. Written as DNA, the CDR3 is TGCGCCAGCAGCCAAGATGCAGAGCAGTACTTC.

The CDR3 DNA reads as TGTGCCAGCAGTTTGTATAGGGGGAGTATGACCGGGGAGCTGTTTTTT. Amino acid sequence: CASSLYRGSMTGELFF. The J gene is TRBJ2-2, the V gene TRBV27, with a tentative D call TRBD1 (6 bases). The length of the CDR3 is 16 residues. V was trimmed by 3 bases and J by 5 bases, leaving 16 bases between them. CDR1 is MNHEY and CDR2 is SMNVEV in the germline V gene (reference sequence).

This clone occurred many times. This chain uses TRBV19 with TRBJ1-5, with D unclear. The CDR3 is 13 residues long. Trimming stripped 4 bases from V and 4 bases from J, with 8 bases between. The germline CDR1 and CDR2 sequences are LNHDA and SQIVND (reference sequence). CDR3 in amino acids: CASSKRWNQPQHF. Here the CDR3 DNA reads TGTGCCAGTAGTAAGAGATGGAATCAGCCCCAGCATTTT.

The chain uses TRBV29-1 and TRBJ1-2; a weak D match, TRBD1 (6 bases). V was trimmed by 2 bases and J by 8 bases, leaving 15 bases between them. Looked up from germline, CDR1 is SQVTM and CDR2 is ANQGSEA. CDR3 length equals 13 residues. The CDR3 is CSVEKRTDGGYTF. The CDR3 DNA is TGCAGCGTTGAAAAAAGGACAGACGGGGGCTACACCTTC.

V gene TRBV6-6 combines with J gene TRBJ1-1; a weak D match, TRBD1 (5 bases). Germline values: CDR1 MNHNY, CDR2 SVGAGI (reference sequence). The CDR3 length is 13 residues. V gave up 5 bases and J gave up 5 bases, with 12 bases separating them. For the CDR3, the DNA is TGTGCCAGCAGTCAGGGTCCGGATACTGAAGCTTTCTTT. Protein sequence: CASSQGPDTEAFF.